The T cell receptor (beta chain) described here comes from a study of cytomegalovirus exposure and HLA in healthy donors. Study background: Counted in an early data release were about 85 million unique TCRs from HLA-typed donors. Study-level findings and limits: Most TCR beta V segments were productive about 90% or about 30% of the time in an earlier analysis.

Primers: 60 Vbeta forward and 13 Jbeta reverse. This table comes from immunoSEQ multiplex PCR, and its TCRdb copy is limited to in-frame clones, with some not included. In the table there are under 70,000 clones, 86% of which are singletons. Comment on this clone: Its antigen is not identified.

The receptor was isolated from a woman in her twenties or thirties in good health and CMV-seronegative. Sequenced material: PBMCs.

The CDR3, as DNA: TGTGCTAGTGGTTCGAGCGGGGGGAGATTCCTCGTCGGAAACACCATATATTTT. It codes for CASGSSGGRFLVGNTIYF. The genes are TRBV12-5 and TRBJ1-3, with a tentative D call TRBD1 (5 bases). The CDR3 is 18 amino acids. Germline CDR1 LGHNT, CDR2 FRNRAP. V was shortened by 4 bases and J by 4 bases, with 23 bases between the two germline ends.